This paragraph reports one T cell receptor beta chain. Germline is not matched at one junction end, which may reflect a read error. Per germline, CDR1 MRHNA and CDR2 SNTAGT. The CDR3 runs 15 residues. Both RNA and DNA were isolated together from roughly 20-30 mg of bulk tissue that had not been sorted. Production of TCR beta cDNA used around 500 ng total RNA together with a constant-region primer. TCR beta libraries came from three nested multiplex PCR rounds using slightly modified ARM-PCR. The opening two PCR rounds, around 11 cycles each, paired TRBV1-TRBV30 forward primers with a C-beta reverse primer. TCRdb re-analysed the multiplex PCR reads in MiXCR, keeping a single row per CDR3 protein. This table has 65,000 to 80,000 distinct CDR3 sequences, almost 70% appearing once. The sample is drawn from a study of tumor-infiltrating lymphocytes in primary liver carcinoma.

The receptor comes from a man aged 35 to 55 with primary liver carcinoma and hepatitis B virus infection. The J gene is TRBJ2-1, the V gene TRBV6-4; D possibly uses TRBD1 or TRBD2 (5 bases each). The material sequenced was liver tumor tissue from sampling region 4. Documented subset: tumor region T4, right-lateral pole. CDR3: CACSEGLTGLGEQFF. CDR3 nucleotide sequence: TGTGCCTGCAGTGAGGGCCTTACAGGATTGGGTGAGCAGTTCTTC.